The T cell receptor beta chain described here comes from a study of T cell responses to AZD1222 COVID-19 vaccine. This clone was counted once. Profiled with immunoSEQ multiplex PCR; TCRdb holds only in-frame clones, not every one. The sample yields over 55,000 clones, 70% to 80% seen once. Specimen: peripheral blood, collected 28 days after the second AZD1222 dose. This sequence originates from an adult who received the AZD1222 COVID-19 vaccine.

The CDR3 DNA reads TGTGCCAGCAGCTTAGACAGTAATTCACCCCTCCACTTT. Its protein product is CASSLDSNSPLHF. This chain joins TRBV7-2 and TRBJ1-6, with D hard to call. Between the trimmed V and J ends, which lost 1 base and 6 bases, there was a span of 4 bases. The CDR3 has 13 residues. CDR1 and CDR2 from the germline V gene are SGHTA and FQGNSA. Full variable domain (rest looked up from reference TRBV7-2 and TRBJ1-6): GAGVSQSPSNKVTEKGKDVELRCDPISGHTALYWYRQSLGQGLEFLIYFQGNSAPDKSGLPSDRFSAERTGGSVSTLTIQRTQQEDSAVYLCASSLDSNSPLHFGNGTRLTVT.